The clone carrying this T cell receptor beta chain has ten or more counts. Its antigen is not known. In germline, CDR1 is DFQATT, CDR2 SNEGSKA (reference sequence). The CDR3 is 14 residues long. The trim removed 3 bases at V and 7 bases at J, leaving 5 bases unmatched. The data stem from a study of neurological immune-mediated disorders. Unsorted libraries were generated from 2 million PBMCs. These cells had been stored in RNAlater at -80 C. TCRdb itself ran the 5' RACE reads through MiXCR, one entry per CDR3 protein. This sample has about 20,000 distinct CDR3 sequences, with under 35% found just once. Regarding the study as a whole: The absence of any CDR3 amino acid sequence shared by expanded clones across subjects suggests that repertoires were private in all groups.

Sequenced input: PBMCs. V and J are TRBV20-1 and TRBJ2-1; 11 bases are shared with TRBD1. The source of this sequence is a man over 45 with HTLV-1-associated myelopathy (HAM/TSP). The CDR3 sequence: CSASRDRGTNEQFF. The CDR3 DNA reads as TGCAGTGCTAGCCGGGACAGGGGGACTAATGAGCAGTTCTTC.